This paragraph covers one T cell receptor (beta chain) sequence. Clones were sequenced by immunoSEQ multiplex PCR, and TCRdb holds only the in-frame ones, with some missing. Of approximately 25,000 clones listed, more than 80% are singletons. Trimming cost V 2 bases and J 7 bases, with 15 bases left between them. Looked up from germline, CDR1 is MNHNS and CDR2 is SASEGT. The CDR3 length is 15 residues. The data were obtained in a study of PD-1 blockade in mismatch repair-deficient tumors. Sequencing used peripheral blood, obtained 12 weeks after starting pembrolizumab. The receptor comes from an adult with mismatch repair-deficient cancer. The gene calls are TRBV6-1 and TRBJ2-1; unclear D gene. CDR3 nucleotide sequence: TGTGCCAGCAGTGAACGGCCTAGTTTTTTGAATGAGCAGTTCTTC. It translates to CASSERPSFLNEQFF.